Each of the 27 T cell receptor beta chains below was sequenced from the same sample in a study of blood T cell repertoires in COVID-19. Generated by immunoSEQ multiplex PCR, the TCRdb table keeps only in-frame clones and is missing some. The table records about 150,000 clones, about nine tenths of them present only once. The sequencing input was peripheral blood. The source of these receptors is a woman in her sixties with active or convalescent COVID-19.

This clone showed up just a few times. V gene TRBV7-9 combines with J gene TRBJ1-2, with TRBD1 matching 7 bases. J gave up 6 bases and V 5 bases, and 9 bases lay outside the gene matches. CDR3 length equals 14 residues. The germline V gene encodes CDR1 SEHNR and CDR2 FQNEAQ (reference sequence). The DNA for the CDR3 is TGTGCCAGCAGCCCAGGGGGTTTTTTACATGGCTACACCTTC. This encodes CASSPGGFLHGYTF.

This chain joins TRBV4-3 and TRBJ2-7; tentative D call: TRBD2 (6 bases). Germline V CDR1 and CDR2: LGHNA, YSLEER. V lost 1 base and J lost 4, with 11 bases in between. This CDR3 spans 14 amino acids. In nucleotides, the CDR3 is TGCGCCAGCAGCCAAGGGGAGGCCCATTACGAGCAGTACTTC. Translation: CASSQGEAHYEQYF.

This clone was seen just once. The chain joins TRBV11-2 to TRBJ2-1, with a possible D match to TRBD2 (5 bases). The CDR3 extends over 15 amino acids. Germline V CDR1 and CDR2: SGHAT, FQNNGV. With 5 bases removed from V and 0 bases from J, the gap between germline ends came to 11 bases. CDR3 nucleotides: TGTGCCAGCAGCCCGAGCGGAAACTCCTACAATGAGCAGTTCTTC. The encoded protein is CASSPSGNSYNEQFF.

The sample holds one count of this clone. The chain joins TRBV5-1 to TRBJ2-3, with 8 positions matching TRBD1. The CDR3 is made up of 14 amino acids. Germline V gene sequence: CDR1 SGHRS, CDR2 YFSETQ. Unmatched junction bases numbered 5, after V lost 4 bases and J lost 4 bases. The CDR3 sequence is CASSVDREADTQYF. CDR3 sequence (DNA): TGCGCCAGCAGCGTGGACAGGGAAGCAGATACGCAGTATTTT.

The chain uses TRBV6-6 and TRBJ1-5; weak D call: TRBD1 (6 bases). CDR1 and CDR2 from the germline V gene are MNHNY and SVGAGI (reference sequence). V was clipped by 6 bases and J by 0 bases, with 9 bases between them. This CDR3 contains 14 residues. DNA of the CDR3: TGTGCCAGCAGCCCGGGACATAGCAATCAGCCCCAGCATTTT. Protein: CASSPGHSNQPQHF.

V and J are TRBV27 and TRBJ2-5; D may be TRBD2 (6 bases). Trimming stripped 6 bases from V and 5 bases from J, with 16 bases between. Germline V gene sequence: CDR1 MNHEY, CDR2 SMNVEV (reference sequence). The CDR3 extends over 14 amino acids. CDR3 bases: TGTGCCAGCAGGGGGTGGGGGGTAGGTGAGACCCAGTACTTC. Protein product: CASRGWGVGETQYF.

This rearrangement joins TRBV16 to TRBJ1-1; D gene ambiguous. Germline loops: CDR1 KGHSY, CDR2 FQNENV. The CDR3 has 13 amino acids. V dropped 3 bases and J dropped 11 bases, with 16 bases sitting between them. The CDR3 nucleotides read TGTGCCAGCAGCCACATCGACCGACTAGGGGCTTTCTTT. This codes for CASSHIDRLGAFF.

The rearrangement links TRBV5-6 to TRBJ1-2; 10 positions agree with TRBD1. V was clipped by 4 bases and J by 2 bases; unmatched bases: 5. The CDR3 extends over 15 amino acids. The germline V gene encodes CDR1 SGHDT and CDR2 YYEEEE. CDR3 residues: CASSTPGQGNYGYTF. Here the CDR3 DNA reads TGTGCCAGCAGCACCCCGGGACAGGGGAACTATGGCTACACCTTC.

V gene TRBV13 combines with J gene TRBJ2-3, with D maybe TRBD2 (6 bases). This CDR3 has 16 residues. Germline lookup yields CDR1 PRHDT and CDR2 FYEKMQ (reference sequence). V lost 5 bases to trimming and J lost 11 bases, with 26 bases between them. This CDR3 is CASSKSGLSFPQGQYF. CDR3 nucleotides: TGTGCCAGCAGCAAGTCGGGACTGAGCTTTCCCCAGGGGCAGTATTTT. Supplemented by reference TRBV13 and TRBJ2-3, the full variable domain reads AAGVIQSPRHLIKEKRETATLKCYPIPRHDTVYWYQQGPGQDPQFLISFYEKMQSDKGSIPDRFSAQQFSDYHSELNMSSLELGDSALYFCASSKSGLSFPQGQYFGPGTRLTVL.

This clone was seen a handful of times. V usage is TRBV5-6 and J usage is TRBJ1-1; tentatively, D is TRBD1 (5 bases). V gave up 3 bases and J gave up 1 base, with 19 bases separating them. Germline V gives CDR1 SGHDT, CDR2 YYEEEE. This CDR3 spans 17 amino acids. The CDR3 DNA is TGTGCCAGCAGCTGGTGGACGGAACGCGGGGGGAACACTGAAGCTTTCTTT. This encodes CASSWWTERGGNTEAFF.

The chain is built from TRBV10-2 and TRBJ1-1; a weak D match, TRBD1 (6 bases). Trimming removed 1 base from V and 11 bases from J, with 11 bases in between. Germline assignment: CDR1 WSHSY and CDR2 SAAADI. The CDR3 extends over 12 amino acids. In nucleotides, the CDR3 is TGCGCCAGCAGTGAGTGGGGGCCGGGGGCTTTCTTT. It yields the protein CASSEWGPGAFF.

The V call is TRBV5-5, the J call TRBJ1-1; D call uncertain. This CDR3 region has 14 residues. Trimming pared 1 base from V and 0 bases from J, leaving 7 bases between. Germline CDR1 and CDR2: SGHKS and YYEKEE (reference sequence). The CDR3: CASSLSRLNTEAFF. For the CDR3, the DNA is TGTGCCAGCAGCTTGTCCCGGTTGAACACTGAAGCTTTCTTT.

This clone was seen a few times. This chain links TRBV29-1 with TRBJ1-2; D is ambiguous. The germline CDR1 and CDR2 sequences are SQVTM and ANQGSEA. Trimming removed 7 bases from V and 2 bases from J, with 20 bases in between. This CDR3 comprises 15 residues. The CDR3 DNA follows: TGCAGCGGGGCTTTGCGGGAGGACGGCAACTATGGCTACACCTTC. This sequence encodes CSGALREDGNYGYTF.

J is TRBJ2-2 and V is TRBV14; D possibly corresponds to TRBD2 (5 bases). Germline V gene lookup returns CDR1 SGHDN and CDR2 FVKESK. Trimming removed 4 bases at V and 7 bases at J, with 19 bases between. The CDR3 sequence is 16 residues long. In DNA, the CDR3 is TGTGCCAGCAGCCCACTACGGGGAGTCGATAACGGGGAGCTGTTTTTT. Translated, it gives CASSPLRGVDNGELFF.

This clone appeared a few times. The chain joins TRBV6-4 to TRBJ1-2; D remains ambiguous. V was pared by 4 bases and J by 0 bases, with 12 bases between. The CDR3 contains 15 residues. Germline CDR1 MRHNA, CDR2 SNTAGT. The CDR3 DNA follows: TGTGCCAGCAGTGTTACGAGGGTTACTAACTATGGCTACACCTTC. Encoded protein: CASSVTRVTNYGYTF.

J is TRBJ2-2 and V is TRBV6-2 or TRBV6-3; 9 positions match TRBD2. J was trimmed by 7 bases and V by 6 bases; bases with no gene match: 12. CDR1 is MNHEY, CDR2 SVGEGT, per germline. The CDR3 spans 16 residues. CDR3 region: CASSLGTSTAGGELFF. In DNA, the CDR3 is TGTGCCAGCAGCTTAGGGACTAGCACCGCGGGCGGGGAGCTGTTTTTT.

This chain uses TRBV5-1 with TRBJ2-7; no clear D. CDR1 and CDR2 (germline): SGHRS, YFSETQ. The V end was cut by 1 base, the J end by 5 bases, with 7 bases between. CDR3 length equals 12 residues. DNA of the CDR3: TGCGCCAGCAGCTTGTCTACGGACGAGCAGTACTTC. Residues: CASSLSTDEQYF.

The chain is built from TRBV10-3 and TRBJ1-3, with 8 bases lining up with TRBD1. CDR3 length: 14 amino acids. The V gene end was trimmed by 3 bases and the J gene end by 4 bases; junction bases not matched to a gene: 2. Germline V gene sequence: CDR1 ENHRY, CDR2 SYGVKD. Written as DNA, the CDR3 is TGTGCCATCAGTGACGGACAGGGCGGAAACACCATATATTTT. Encoded protein: CAISDGQGGNTIYF.

This rearrangement joins TRBV18 to TRBJ2-3; possible D gene TRBD2, 6 bases. The CDR3 extends over 15 amino acids. V gave up 4 bases and J gave up 3 bases, with 14 bases separating them. Per germline, CDR1 KGHSH and CDR2 LQKENI. The CDR3 here is CASSLGVAETDTQYF. For the CDR3, the DNA is TGTGCCAGCTCACTCGGGGTAGCGGAAACAGATACGCAGTATTTT.

This clone appeared many times. V gene TRBV29-1 combines with J gene TRBJ1-1, with D maybe TRBD1 (6 bases). V was cut by 5 bases and J by 4 bases, with 8 bases left in between. The CDR3 runs 11 residues. Per the germline V gene, CDR1 is SQVTM and CDR2 is ANQGSEA. CDR3 DNA: TGCAGCGTTATGGACAGCACTGAAGCTTTCTTT. This translates into CSVMDSTEAFF.

Concerning this clone: The same CDR3 can be traced to other DNA sequences in this sample. The chain employs TRBV5-1 and TRBJ2-5, with TRBD1 matching over 10 bases. The CDR3 consists of 15 residues. The germline V gene encodes CDR1 SGHRS and CDR2 YFSETQ. The junction had 5 bases not matched to a gene; V was cut back by 3 bases and J by 3 bases. The CDR3 bases are TGCGCCAGCAGCTCGACAGGGGGCGTGGAAGAGACCCAGTACTTC. Amino acid sequence: CASSSTGGVEETQYF.

The J gene is TRBJ1-6, the V gene TRBV2; TRBD1 might be the D (5 bases). Trimming pared 7 bases from V and 6 bases from J, leaving 13 bases between. The germline V gene has CDR1 SNHLY and CDR2 FYNNEI. The CDR3 consists of 14 residues. The CDR3 loop is CASIGGESNSPLHF. CDR3 sequence (DNA): TGTGCCAGCATCGGAGGGGAAAGTAATTCACCCCTCCACTTT.

The chain has TRBV3-1 (or the pseudogene TRBV3-2) and TRBJ2-5; D may be TRBD2 (6 bases). CDR1 and CDR2 from the germline V gene are LGHDT and YNNKEL (reference sequence). Trimming stripped 4 bases from V and 5 bases from J, with 17 bases between. This CDR3 spans 15 amino acids. CDR3 residues: CASSPRTGVGETQYF. The CDR3 nucleotides are TGTGCCAGCAGCCCGCGTACGGGGGTCGGGGAGACCCAGTACTTC.

The chain carries TRBV30 and TRBJ1-2, with 7 bases identical to TRBD1. Germline V gene lookup returns CDR1 GTSNPN and CDR2 SVGIG (reference sequence). The length of the CDR3 is 14 residues. This CDR3 is CAHTLEGGWYGYTF. The CDR3 DNA reads TGTGCACACACCCTTGAAGGGGGCTGGTATGGCTACACCTTC.

The chain is built from TRBV12-3 or TRBV12-4 and TRBJ2-7; D is uncertain. Trimming cost V 4 bases and J 5 bases, with 12 bases left between them. The CDR3 has 13 residues. This CDR3 reads CASSSALSDEQYF. CDR3 DNA: TGTGCCAGCAGTTCAGCTCTCTCTGACGAGCAGTACTTC.

The chain links TRBV10-2 to TRBJ2-7; D remains unclear. Germline-derived CDR1 and CDR2 are WSHSY and SAAADI. The CDR3 is 12 amino acids. V lost 6 bases, J lost 6 bases, and 12 bases lay in between. The CDR3 reads CASSAQDLEQYF. The DNA of the CDR3 is TGCGCCAGCAGCGCCCAGGATCTCGAGCAGTACTTC.

The chain carries TRBV6-1 and TRBJ1-6, with 7 bases aligning to TRBD1. The J segment lost 9 bases and the V segment lost 1 base, leaving 3 bases of the junction unmatched. CDR3 size: 14 residues. The germline V gene has CDR1 MNHNS and CDR2 SASEGT. The CDR3 region has the DNA TGTGCCAGCAGTGAAGGACAGGGTAGTTCACCCCTCCACTTT. Amino acid sequence: CASSEGQGSSPLHF.